This TCR beta chain is drawn from a study of blood T cell repertoires in COVID-19. The V and J ends lost 5 bases and 2 bases, in that order; junction bases with no gene match: 11. Germline CDR1 reads SEHNR; CDR2 reads FQNEAQ (reference sequence). The CDR3 runs to 18 residues. Original methodology: Reference gene primer amplification gave estimated nucleated cell counts. Data came from immunoSEQ multiplex PCR; TCRdb stores just in-frame clones and leaves some out. D and trimming come from the DNA, and the V and J calls and clone size come from that table. The sample includes about 250,000 clones, roughly 88% seen only once; the top ten take roughly 6.3%.

The source is a woman in her twenties or thirties with COVID-19, enrolled during active disease. V is TRBV7-9 and J is TRBJ2-2; 10 nucleotides align to TRBD1. The sample comprised peripheral blood. CDR3 sequence: CASSPITGTGVNTGELFF. Written as DNA, the CDR3 is TGTGCCAGCAGCCCAATAACCGGGACAGGGGTCAACACCGGGGAGCTGTTTTTT.